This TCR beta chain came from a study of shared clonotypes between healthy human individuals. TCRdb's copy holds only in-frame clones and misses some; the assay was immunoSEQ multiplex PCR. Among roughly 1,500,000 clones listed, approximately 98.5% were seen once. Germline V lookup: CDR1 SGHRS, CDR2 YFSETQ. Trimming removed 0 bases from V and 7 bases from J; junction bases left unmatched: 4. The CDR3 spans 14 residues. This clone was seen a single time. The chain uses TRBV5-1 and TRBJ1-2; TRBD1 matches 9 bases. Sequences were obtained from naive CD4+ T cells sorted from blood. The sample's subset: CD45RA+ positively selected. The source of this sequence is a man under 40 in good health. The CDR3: CASSLAGQGSGYTF. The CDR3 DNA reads TGCGCCAGCAGCTTGGCCGGACAGGGGTCTGGCTACACCTTC. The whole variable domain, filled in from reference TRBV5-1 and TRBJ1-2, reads KAGVTQTPRYLIKTRGQQVTLSCSPISGHRSVSWYQQTPGQGLQFLFEYFSETQRNKGNFPGRFSGRQFSNSRSEMNVSTLELGDSALYLCASSLAGQGSGYTFGSGTRLTVV.